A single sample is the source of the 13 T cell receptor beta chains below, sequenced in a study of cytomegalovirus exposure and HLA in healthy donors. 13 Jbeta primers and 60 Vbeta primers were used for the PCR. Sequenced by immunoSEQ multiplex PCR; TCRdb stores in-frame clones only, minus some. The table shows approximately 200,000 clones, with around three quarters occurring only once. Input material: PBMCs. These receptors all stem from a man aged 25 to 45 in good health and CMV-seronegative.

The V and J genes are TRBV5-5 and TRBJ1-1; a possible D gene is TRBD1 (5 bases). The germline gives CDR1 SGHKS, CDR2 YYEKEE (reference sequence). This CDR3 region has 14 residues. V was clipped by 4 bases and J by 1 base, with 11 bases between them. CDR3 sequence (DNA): TGTGCCAGCAGCGTACGACAGCAGAACACTGAAGCTTTCTTT. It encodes CASSVRQQNTEAFF.

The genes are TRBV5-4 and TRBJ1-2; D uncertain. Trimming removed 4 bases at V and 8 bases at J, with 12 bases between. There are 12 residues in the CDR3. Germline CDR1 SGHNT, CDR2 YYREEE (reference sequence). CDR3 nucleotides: TGTGCCAGCAGCAACTCCGCGGTAGGCTACACCTTC. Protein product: CASSNSAVGYTF.

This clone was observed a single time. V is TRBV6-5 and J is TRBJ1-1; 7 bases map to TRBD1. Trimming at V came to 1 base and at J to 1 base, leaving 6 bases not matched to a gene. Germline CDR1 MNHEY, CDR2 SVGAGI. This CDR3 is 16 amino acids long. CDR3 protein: CASSYLSGTANTEAFF. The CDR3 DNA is TGTGCCAGCAGTTACTTATCCGGGACAGCGAACACTGAAGCTTTCTTT.

CDR3 coding DNA: TGCGCCAGCAGCTGGGGACAGGGTGGTGAAAAACTGTTTTTT. Amino acid sequence: CASSWGQGGEKLFF. The rearrangement links TRBV5-1 to TRBJ1-4; TRBD1 matches 9 bases. CDR3 length equals 14 residues. V gave up 3 bases and J gave up 7 bases; unmatched junction bases: 4. Germline V CDR1 and CDR2: SGHRS, YFSETQ.

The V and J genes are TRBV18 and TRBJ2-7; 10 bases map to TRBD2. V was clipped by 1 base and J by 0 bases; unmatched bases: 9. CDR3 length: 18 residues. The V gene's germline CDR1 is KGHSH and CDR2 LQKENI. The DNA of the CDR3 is TGTGCCAGCTCACCACGACTAGCGGGCGCGTCGGGCTCCTACGAGCAGTACTTC. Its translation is CASSPRLAGASGSYEQYF.

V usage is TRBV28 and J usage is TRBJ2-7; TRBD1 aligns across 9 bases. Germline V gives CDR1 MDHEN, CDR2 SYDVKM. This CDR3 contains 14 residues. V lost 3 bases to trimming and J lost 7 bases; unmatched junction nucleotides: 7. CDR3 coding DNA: TGTGCCAGCAGTTTGGAACAGGGGGCGCGTGAGCAGTACTTC. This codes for CASSLEQGAREQYF. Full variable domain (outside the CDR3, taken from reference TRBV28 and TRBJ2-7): DVKVTQSSRYLVKRTGEKVFLECVQDMDHENMFWYRQDPGLGLRLIYFSYDVKMKEKGDIPEGYSVSREKKERFSLILESASTNQTSMYLCASSLEQGAREQYFGPGTRLTVT.

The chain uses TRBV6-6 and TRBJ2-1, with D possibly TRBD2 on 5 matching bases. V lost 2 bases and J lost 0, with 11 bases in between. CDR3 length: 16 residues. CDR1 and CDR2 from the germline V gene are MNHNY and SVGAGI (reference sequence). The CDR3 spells CASSYNPGSSYNEQFF. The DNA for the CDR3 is TGTGCCAGCAGTTACAACCCTGGGAGCTCCTACAATGAGCAGTTCTTC.

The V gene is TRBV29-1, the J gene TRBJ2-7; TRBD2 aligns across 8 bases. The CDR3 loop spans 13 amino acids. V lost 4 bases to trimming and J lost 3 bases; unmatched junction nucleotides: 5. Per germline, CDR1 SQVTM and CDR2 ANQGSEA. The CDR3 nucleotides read TGCAGCGTTGGCCCCAGCGGGGGCTACGAGCAGTACTTC. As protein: CSVGPSGGYEQYF.

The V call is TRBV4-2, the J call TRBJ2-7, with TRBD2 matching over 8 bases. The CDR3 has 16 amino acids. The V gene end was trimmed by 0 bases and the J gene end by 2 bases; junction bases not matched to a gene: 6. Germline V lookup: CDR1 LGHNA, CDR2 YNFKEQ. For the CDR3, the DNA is TGTGCCAGCAGCCAAGAAGACAGCGGGAGTCCCTACGAGCAGTACTTC. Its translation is CASSQEDSGSPYEQYF.

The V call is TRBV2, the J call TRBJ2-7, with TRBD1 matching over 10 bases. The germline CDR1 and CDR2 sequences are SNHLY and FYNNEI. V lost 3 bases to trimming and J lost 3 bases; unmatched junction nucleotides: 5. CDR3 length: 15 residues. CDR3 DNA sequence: TGTGCCAGCAGTGACCCCGGGACAGGGGACTACGAGCAGTACTTC. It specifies CASSDPGTGDYEQYF. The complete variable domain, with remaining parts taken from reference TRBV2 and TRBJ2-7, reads EPEVTQTPSHQVTQMGQEVILRCVPISNHLYFYWYRQILGQKVEFLVSFYNNEISEKSEIFDDQFSVERPDGSNFTLKIRSTKLEDSAMYFCASSDPGTGDYEQYFGPGTRLTVT.

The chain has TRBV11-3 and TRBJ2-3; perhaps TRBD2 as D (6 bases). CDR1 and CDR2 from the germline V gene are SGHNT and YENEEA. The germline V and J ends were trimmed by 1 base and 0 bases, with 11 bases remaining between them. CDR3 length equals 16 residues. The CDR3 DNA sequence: TGTGCCAGCAGCTTAGGACGGCGGGAAAGCACAGATACGCAGTATTTT. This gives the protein CASSLGRRESTDTQYF.

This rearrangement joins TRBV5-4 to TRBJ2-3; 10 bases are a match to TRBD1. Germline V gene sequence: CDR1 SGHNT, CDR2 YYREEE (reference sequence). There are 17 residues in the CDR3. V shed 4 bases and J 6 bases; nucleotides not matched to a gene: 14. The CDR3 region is CASSRSGQGRHLDTQYF. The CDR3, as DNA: TGTGCCAGCAGCCGGTCGGGACAGGGGCGGCACCTTGATACGCAGTATTTT.

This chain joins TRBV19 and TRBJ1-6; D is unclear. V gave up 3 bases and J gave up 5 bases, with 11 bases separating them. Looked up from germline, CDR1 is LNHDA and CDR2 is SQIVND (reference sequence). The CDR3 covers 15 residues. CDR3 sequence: CASSILVSDNSPLHF. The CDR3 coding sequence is TGTGCCAGTAGTATCCTTGTCAGTGATAATTCACCCCTCCACTTT.